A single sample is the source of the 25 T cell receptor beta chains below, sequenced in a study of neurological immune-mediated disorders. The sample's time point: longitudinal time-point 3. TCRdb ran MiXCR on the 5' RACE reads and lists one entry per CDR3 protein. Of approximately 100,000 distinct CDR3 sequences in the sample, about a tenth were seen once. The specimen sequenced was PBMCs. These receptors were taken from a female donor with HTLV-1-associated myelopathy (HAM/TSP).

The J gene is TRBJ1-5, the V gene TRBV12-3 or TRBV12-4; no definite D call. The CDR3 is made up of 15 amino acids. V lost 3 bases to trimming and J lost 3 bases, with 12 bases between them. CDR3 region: CASSFLSGHNQPQHF. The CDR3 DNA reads TGTGCCAGCAGTTTCTTGTCAGGTCACAATCAGCCCCAGCATTTT.

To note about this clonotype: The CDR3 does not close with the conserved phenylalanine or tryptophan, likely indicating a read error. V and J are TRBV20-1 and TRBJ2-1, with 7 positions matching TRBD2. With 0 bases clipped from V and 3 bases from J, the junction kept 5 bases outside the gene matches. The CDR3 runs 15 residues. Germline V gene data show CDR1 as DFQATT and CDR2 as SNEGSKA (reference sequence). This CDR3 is CSARDGRGIYNEQFL. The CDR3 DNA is TGCAGTGCTAGAGATGGGCGGGGGATCTACAATGAGCAGTTCTTA.

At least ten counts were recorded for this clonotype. The CDR3 nucleotides read TGTGCCAGCAGCGCTACCGGGACCAGCACAGATACGCAGTATTTT. This codes for CASSATGTSTDTQYF. The chain carries TRBV9 and TRBJ2-3; the D gene could be TRBD1 or TRBD2 (5 bases each). The germline gives CDR1 SGDLS, CDR2 YYNGEE. V lost 3 bases, J lost 0 bases, and 11 bases lay in between. There are 15 residues in the CDR3. The full variable domain, rest sourced from reference TRBV9 and TRBJ2-3, is DSGVTQTPKHLITATGQRVTLRCSPRSGDLSVYWYQQSLDQGLQFLIQYYNGEERAKGNILERFSAQQFPDLHSELNLSSLELGDSALYFCASSATGTSTDTQYFGPGTRLTVL.

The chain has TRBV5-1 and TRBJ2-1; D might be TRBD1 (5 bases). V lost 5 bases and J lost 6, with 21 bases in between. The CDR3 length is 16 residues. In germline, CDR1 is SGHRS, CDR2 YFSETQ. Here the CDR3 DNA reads TGCGCCAGCAGTCCCCAGGGCAGTTTTCTTCTCAATGAGCAGTTCTTC. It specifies CASSPQGSFLLNEQFF. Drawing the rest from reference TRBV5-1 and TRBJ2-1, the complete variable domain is KAGVTQTPRYLIKTRGQQVTLSCSPISGHRSVSWYQQTPGQGLQFLFEYFSETQRNKGNFPGRFSGRQFSNSRSEMNVSTLELGDSALYLCASSPQGSFLLNEQFFGPGTRLTVL.

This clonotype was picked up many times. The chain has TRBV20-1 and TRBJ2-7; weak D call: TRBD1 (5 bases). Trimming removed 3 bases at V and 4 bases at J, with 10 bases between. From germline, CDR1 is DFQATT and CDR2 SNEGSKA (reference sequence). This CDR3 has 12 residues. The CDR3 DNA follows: TGCAGTGCTAGCGACAGCAATTACGAGCAGTACTTC. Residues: CSASDSNYEQYF.

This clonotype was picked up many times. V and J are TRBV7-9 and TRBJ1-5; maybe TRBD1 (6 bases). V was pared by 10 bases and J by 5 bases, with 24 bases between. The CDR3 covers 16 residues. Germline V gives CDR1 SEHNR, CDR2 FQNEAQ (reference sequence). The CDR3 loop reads CATDPGHPGPHQPQHF. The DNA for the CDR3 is TGTGCCACCGATCCGGGACACCCAGGACCTCATCAGCCCCAGCATTTT.

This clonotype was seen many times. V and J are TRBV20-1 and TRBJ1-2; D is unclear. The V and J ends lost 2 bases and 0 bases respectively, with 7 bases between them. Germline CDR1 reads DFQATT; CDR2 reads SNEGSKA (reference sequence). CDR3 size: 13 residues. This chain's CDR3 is CSARRTSNYGYTF. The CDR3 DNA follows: TGCAGTGCTAGAAGGACTTCTAACTATGGCTACACCTTC.

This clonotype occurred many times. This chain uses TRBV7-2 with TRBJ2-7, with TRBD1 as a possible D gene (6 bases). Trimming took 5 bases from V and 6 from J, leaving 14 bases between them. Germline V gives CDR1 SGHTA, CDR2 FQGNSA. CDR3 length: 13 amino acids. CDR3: CASSLSGGPEQYF. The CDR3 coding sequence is TGTGCCAGCAGCCTTAGTGGGGGCCCCGAGCAGTACTTC. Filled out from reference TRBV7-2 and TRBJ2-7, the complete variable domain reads GAGVSQSPSNKVTEKGKDVELRCDPISGHTALYWYRQSLGQGLEFLIYFQGNSAPDKSGLPSDRFSAERTGGSVSTLTIQRTQQEDSAVYLCASSLSGGPEQYFGPGTRLTVT.

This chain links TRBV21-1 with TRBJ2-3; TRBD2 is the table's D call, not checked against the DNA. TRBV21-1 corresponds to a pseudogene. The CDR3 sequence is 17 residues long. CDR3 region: CASIKTREGSGTDTQYF. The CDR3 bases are TGTGCCAGCATCAAGACGAGGGAGGGGAGTGGCACAGATACGCAGTATTTT.

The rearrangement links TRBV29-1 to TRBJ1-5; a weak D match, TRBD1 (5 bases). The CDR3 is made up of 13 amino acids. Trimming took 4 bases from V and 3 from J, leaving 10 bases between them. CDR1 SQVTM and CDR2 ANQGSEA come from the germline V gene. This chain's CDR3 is CSVARGFNQPQHF. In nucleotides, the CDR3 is TGCAGCGTTGCAAGGGGTTTCAATCAGCCCCAGCATTTT.

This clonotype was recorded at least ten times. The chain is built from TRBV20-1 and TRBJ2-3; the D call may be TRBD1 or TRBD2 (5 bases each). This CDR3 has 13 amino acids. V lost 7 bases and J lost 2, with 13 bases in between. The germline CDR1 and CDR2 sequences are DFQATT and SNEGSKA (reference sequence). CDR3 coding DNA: TGCAGTGACACGGGACCAATCACAGATACGCAGTATTTT. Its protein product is CSDTGPITDTQYF.

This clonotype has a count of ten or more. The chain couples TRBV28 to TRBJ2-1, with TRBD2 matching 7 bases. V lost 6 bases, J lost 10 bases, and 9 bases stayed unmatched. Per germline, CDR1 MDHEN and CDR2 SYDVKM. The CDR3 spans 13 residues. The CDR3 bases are TGTGCCAGCAGAACTCTCAGGGACTACGAGCAGTTCTTC. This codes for CASRTLRDYEQFF.

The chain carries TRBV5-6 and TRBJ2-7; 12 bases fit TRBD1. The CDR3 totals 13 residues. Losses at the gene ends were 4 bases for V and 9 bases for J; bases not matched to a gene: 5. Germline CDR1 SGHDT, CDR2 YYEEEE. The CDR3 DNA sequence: TGTGCCAGCAGCCGGGACAGGGGGCGCGTGCAGTACTTC. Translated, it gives CASSRDRGRVQYF. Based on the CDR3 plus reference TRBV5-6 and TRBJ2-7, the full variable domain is DAGVTQSPTHLIKTRGQQVTLRCSPKSGHDTVSWYQQALGQGPQFIFQYYEEEERQRGNFPDRFSGHQFPNYSSELNVNALLLGDSALYLCASSRDRGRVQYFGPGTRLTVT.

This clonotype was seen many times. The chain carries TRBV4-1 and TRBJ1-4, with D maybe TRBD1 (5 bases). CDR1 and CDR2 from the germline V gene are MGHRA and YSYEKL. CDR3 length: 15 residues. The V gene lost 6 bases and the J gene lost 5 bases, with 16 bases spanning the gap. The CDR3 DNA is TGCGCCAGCAGGTCCCGGGACGGGGGAAATGAAAAACTGTTTTTT. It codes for CASRSRDGGNEKLFF.

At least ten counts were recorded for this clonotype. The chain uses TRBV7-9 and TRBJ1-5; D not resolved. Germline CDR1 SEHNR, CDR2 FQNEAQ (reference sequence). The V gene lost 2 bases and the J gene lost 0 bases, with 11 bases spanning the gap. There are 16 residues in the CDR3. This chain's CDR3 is CASSLSGMGSNQPQHF. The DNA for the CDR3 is TGTGCCAGCAGCTTATCGGGGATGGGTAGCAATCAGCCCCAGCATTTT.

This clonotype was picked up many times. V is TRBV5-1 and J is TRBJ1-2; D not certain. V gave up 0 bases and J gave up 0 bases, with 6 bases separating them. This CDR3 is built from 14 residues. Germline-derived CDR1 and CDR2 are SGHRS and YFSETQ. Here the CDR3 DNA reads TGCGCCAGCAGCTTGGCGGGAACTAACTATGGCTACACCTTC. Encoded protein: CASSLAGTNYGYTF.

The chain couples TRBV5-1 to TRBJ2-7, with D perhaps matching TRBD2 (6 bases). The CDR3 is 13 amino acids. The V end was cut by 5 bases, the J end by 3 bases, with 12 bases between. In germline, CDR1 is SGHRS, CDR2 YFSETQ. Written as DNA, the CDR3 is TGCGCCAGCAGATCCGGGACTTACTACGAGCAGTACTTC. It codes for CASRSGTYYEQYF.

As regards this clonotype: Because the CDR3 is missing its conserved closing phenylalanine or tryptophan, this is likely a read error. CDR3 bases: TGTGCCAGCAGCGCGGGACTAGCGGGAGCTGGGGATACGCAGTATGTT. Its translation: CASSAGLAGAGDTQYV. The chain recombines TRBV9 with TRBJ2-3; 14 nucleotides match TRBD2. Germline CDR1 SGDLS, CDR2 YYNGEE. V lost 3 bases to trimming and J lost 6 bases; unmatched junction nucleotides: 6. CDR3 length: 16 residues.

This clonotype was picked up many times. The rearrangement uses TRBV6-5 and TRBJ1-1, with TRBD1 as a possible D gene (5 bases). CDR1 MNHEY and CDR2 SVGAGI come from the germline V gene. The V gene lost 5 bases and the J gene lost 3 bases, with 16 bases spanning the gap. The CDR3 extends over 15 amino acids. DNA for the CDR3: TGTGCCAGCAGTCAACCCTCGGGACGGGACACTGAAGCTTTCTTT. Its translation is CASSQPSGRDTEAFF.

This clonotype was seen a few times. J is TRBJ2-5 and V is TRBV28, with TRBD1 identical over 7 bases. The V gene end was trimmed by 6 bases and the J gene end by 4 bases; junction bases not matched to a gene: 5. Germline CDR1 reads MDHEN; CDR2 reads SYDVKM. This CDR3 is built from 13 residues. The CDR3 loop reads CASSPRQGETQYF. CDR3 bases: TGTGCCAGCAGCCCCAGACAGGGAGAGACCCAGTACTTC.

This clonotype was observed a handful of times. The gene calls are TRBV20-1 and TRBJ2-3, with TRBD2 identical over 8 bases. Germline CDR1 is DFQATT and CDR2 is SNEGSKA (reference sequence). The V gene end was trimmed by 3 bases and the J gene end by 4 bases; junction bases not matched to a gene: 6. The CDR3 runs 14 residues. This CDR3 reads CSARVAGRADTQYF. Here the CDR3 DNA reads TGCAGTGCTAGGGTAGCGGGGAGGGCAGATACGCAGTATTTT.

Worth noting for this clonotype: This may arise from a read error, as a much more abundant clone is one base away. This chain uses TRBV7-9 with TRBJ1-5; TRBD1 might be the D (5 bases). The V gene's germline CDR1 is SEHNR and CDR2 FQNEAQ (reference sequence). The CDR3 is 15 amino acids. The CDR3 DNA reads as TGTGCCAGCAGCTTCGACAGTTATAGCAATCAGCCCCAGCGTTTT. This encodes CASSFDSYSNQPQRF.

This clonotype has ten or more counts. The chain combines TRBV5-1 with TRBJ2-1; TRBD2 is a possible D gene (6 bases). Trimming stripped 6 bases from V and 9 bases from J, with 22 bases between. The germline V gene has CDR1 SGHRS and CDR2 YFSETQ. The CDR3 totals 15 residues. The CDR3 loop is CASKDDRTGTAEQFF. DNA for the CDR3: TGCGCCAGCAAGGATGATAGGACCGGGACTGCTGAGCAGTTCTTC.

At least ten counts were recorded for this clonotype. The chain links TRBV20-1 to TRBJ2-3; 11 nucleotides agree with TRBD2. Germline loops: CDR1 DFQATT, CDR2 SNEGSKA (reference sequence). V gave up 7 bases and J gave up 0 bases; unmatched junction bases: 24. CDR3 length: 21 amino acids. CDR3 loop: CSVTSSTSGGFSSSSTDTQYF. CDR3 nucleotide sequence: TGCAGTGTCACTTCTAGCACTAGCGGGGGTTTTTCCTCCTCTAGCACAGATACGCAGTATTTT.

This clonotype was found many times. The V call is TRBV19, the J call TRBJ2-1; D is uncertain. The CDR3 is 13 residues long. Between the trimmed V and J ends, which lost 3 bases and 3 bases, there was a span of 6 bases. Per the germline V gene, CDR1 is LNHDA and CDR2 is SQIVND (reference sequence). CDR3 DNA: TGTGCCAGTAGTATGGCCGTCTACAATGAGCAGTTCTTC. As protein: CASSMAVYNEQFF.